This TCR beta chain was documented in a study of technical replicates of blood from a few donors (dated by TCRdb to the late 2010s). Comment on this clone: Its antigen is unknown. Per-base quality was not reported, and no clone a single base away is much larger than it.

Library preparation employed the immunoSEQ multiplex PCR assay. TCRdb re-hosts the immuneACCESS table, in-frame sequences only. Its copies lack some clones; in the studies checked, an unresolved V gene accounts for under half of them, and the cause for the rest is not known. The sample table records tens of thousands of clones; around 94% of these occur just once. The ten largest clonotypes hold around 0.41% of the sample. V is reduced by 5 bases and J by 5 bases, leaving a spacing of 12 bases between them. The CDR3 measures 13 amino acids from cysteine to phenylalanine. The DNA shown is the 39-base CDR3, in frame from base 1. CDR1 SGHAT and CDR2 FQNNGV were looked up in the germline V gene.

This clonotype was sampled from a human donor in good health. The sequenced material came from T cells isolated from PBMCs. Here the chain combines TRBV11-2 and TRBJ2-5; D gene: possibly TRBD2, on 5 matching bases. The CDR3 region reads CASSRESWETQYF. The DNA sequence reads TGTGCCAGCAGCAGGGAGTCTTGGGAGACCCAGTACTTC.